One sample yielded the 20 T cell receptor beta chains listed below, sequenced in a study of T cells in Graves' hyperthyroidism and ophthalmopathy (dated by TCRdb to the late 2010s). Receptor amplification or capture employed multiplex PCR. Sequencing took place on an Illumina HiSeq 2000. Amplification of TCR beta CDR3 regions was carried out from RNA transcripts. For the first round of RT-PCR on the TCR CDR3, the HTBI primer set was used together with the Qiagen OneStep RT-PCR kit. TCRdb reanalyzed the raw reads on its own, using fastp at Q25 for trimming and MiXCR for clone calling, and kept in-frame beta chains. Merged by CDR3 protein, the rows form single entries marked with the most common genes and DNA. The sample records hundreds of thousands of distinct CDR3 sequences, approximately 15% of which are singletons. The ten top clones hold around 14% of the sample. Sequencing was carried out using blood. Receptors were obtained from a man aged 18 to 30 with Graves' ophthalmopathy.

This clonotype occurred many times. The chain joins TRBV18 to TRBJ2-1; 14 positions agree with TRBD2. This CDR3 has 16 amino acids. Unmatched junction bases numbered 4, after V lost 0 bases and J lost 9 bases. Germline loops: CDR1 KGHSH, CDR2 LQKENI. CDR3 nucleotide sequence: TGTGCCAGCTCACCACCGGGGACTAGCGGGAGTGGTGAGCAGTTCTTC. This translates into CASSPPGTSGSGEQFF.

The gene calls are TRBV6-6 and TRBJ1-3, with no clear D. V shed 0 bases and J shed 2 bases, with 17 bases lying between them. The CDR3 is made up of 18 amino acids. Germline CDR1 MNHNY, CDR2 SVGAGI (reference sequence). The CDR3 loop reads CASSYSRSGIGTGNTIYF. Written as DNA, the CDR3 is TGTGCCAGCAGTTACTCGAGGTCGGGGATTGGGACTGGAAACACCATATATTTT.

This clonotype was counted at least ten times. The chain is built from TRBV7-3 and TRBJ2-1; D not certain. Trimming removed 0 bases from V and 8 bases from J, with 8 bases in between. There are 13 residues in the CDR3. Germline CDR1 reads SGHTA; CDR2 reads FQGTGA. DNA of the CDR3: TGTGCCAGCAGCTTAACCCTTTGGGATGAGCAGTTCTTC. Its translation: CASSLTLWDEQFF. The full variable domain, in which reference TRBV7-3 and TRBJ2-1 provide the parts outside the CDR3, is GAGVSQTPSNKVTEKGKYVELRCDPISGHTALYWYRQSLGQGPEFLIYFQGTGAADDSGLPNDRFFAVRPEGSVSTLKIQRTERGDSAVYLCASSLTLWDEQFFGPGTRLTVL.

This clonotype was found many times. This rearrangement joins TRBV28 to TRBJ2-7; D is unresolved. V was clipped by 2 bases and J by 2 bases, with 10 bases between them. Per germline, CDR1 MDHEN and CDR2 SYDVKM. The CDR3 loop spans 14 amino acids. CDR3 sequence reads: CASSLQTIAYEQYF. DNA of the CDR3: TGTGCCAGCAGTTTACAGACAATAGCCTACGAGCAGTACTTC.

Of note for this clonotype: A read error is possible here, since a much larger clone lies one base away. The chain carries TRBV7-7 and TRBJ2-1, with a possible D match to TRBD2 (6 bases). CDR1 and CDR2 from the germline V gene are SSHAT and FNYEAQ (reference sequence). The CDR3 runs 15 residues. The DNA of the CDR3 is TGTGCTAGCAGCTTAGTCACTAGCTCCTACAGTGAGCAGTTCTTC. This translates into CASSLVTSSYSEQFF.

A few counts support this clonotype. The chain uses TRBV11-3 and TRBJ2-3; maybe TRBD2 (5 bases). The V gene lost 8 bases and the J gene lost 0 bases, with 9 bases spanning the gap. The CDR3 totals 13 residues. The germline gives CDR1 SGHNT, CDR2 YENEEA. This CDR3 reads CASGKRSTDTQYF. CDR3 nucleotides: TGTGCCAGCGGGAAGCGGAGCACAGATACGCAGTATTTT.

The V call is TRBV15, the J call TRBJ2-3, with D tentatively TRBD2 (6 bases). Germline CDR1 is LNHNV and CDR2 is YYDKDF (reference sequence). CDR3 length equals 16 residues. V was trimmed by 5 bases and J by 0 bases, leaving 15 bases between them. CDR3 sequence reads: CATSPGGPLSTDTQYF. The CDR3 DNA is TGTGCCACCAGCCCCGGGGGACCGCTAAGCACAGATACGCAGTATTTT. Supplemented by reference TRBV15 and TRBJ2-3, the full variable domain reads DAMVIQNPRYQVTQFGKPVTLSCSQTLNHNVMYWYQQKSSQAPKLLFHYYDKDFNNEADTPDNFQSRRPNTSFCFLDIRSPGLGDTAMYLCATSPGGPLSTDTQYFGPGTRLTVL.

This clonotype has ten or more counts. This chain uses TRBV4-1 with TRBJ2-1, with D unclear. The CDR3 has 12 residues. Germline CDR1 MGHRA, CDR2 YSYEKL. Between the trimmed V and J ends, which lost 1 base and 9 bases, there was a span of 7 bases. CDR3: CASSQVAGEQFF. The CDR3 DNA reads TGCGCCAGCAGCCAAGTGGCAGGTGAGCAGTTCTTC.

This clonotype was seen repeatedly, ten times or more. The chain has TRBV28 and TRBJ1-4; D unclear. V lost 7 bases to trimming and J lost 0 bases, with 9 bases between them. The CDR3 extends over 14 amino acids. Germline loops: CDR1 MDHEN, CDR2 SYDVKM. CDR3 loop: CASNSGSTNEKLFF. CDR3 bases: TGTGCCAGCAACTCGGGATCAACTAATGAAAAACTGTTTTTT.

There are many counts of this clonotype. The V and J genes are TRBV20-1 and TRBJ1-2; the D is unclear. The germline V gene encodes CDR1 DFQATT and CDR2 SNEGSKA (reference sequence). The ends were cut back, 4 bases at V and 1 base at J, with 13 bases in the middle. The CDR3 runs 14 residues. This CDR3 reads CSATTTNSNYGYTF. In nucleotides, the CDR3 is TGCAGTGCTACCACGACAAATAGTAACTATGGCTACACCTTC.

This clonotype has ten or more counts. This rearrangement joins TRBV5-1 to TRBJ2-3; D is unresolved. Trimming shortened V by 3 bases and J by 4 bases, and 9 bases separated the two germline ends. The CDR3 consists of 13 residues. Germline V lookup: CDR1 SGHRS, CDR2 YFSETQ. For the CDR3, the DNA is TGCGCCAGCAGCTCCTCGGCAGCAGATACGCAGTATTTT. Encoded protein: CASSSSAADTQYF.

This clonotype occurred many times. The chain has TRBV6-1 and TRBJ2-5, with 9 nucleotides matching TRBD2. The CDR3 runs to 15 residues. The J segment lost 6 bases and the V segment lost 6 bases, leaving 11 bases of the junction unmatched. Germline CDR1 is MNHNS and CDR2 is SASEGT. As DNA, the CDR3 is TGTGCCAGCAGCCCCGGGGTAGCGGGAGACAAGACCCAGTACTTC. Amino acids: CASSPGVAGDKTQYF.

In this sample, this clonotype turned up many times. The chain has TRBV12-3 or TRBV12-4 and TRBJ1-2; 8 bases fit TRBD1. The trim removed 3 bases at V and 4 bases at J, leaving 7 bases unmatched. The CDR3 consists of 15 residues. CDR3 sequence (DNA): TGTGCCAGCAGTTTTACACCGGGACAGGTCTATGGCTACACCTTC. It specifies CASSFTPGQVYGYTF.

In its sample, this clonotype was seen once. Just one base apart from a much larger clone, this may be a read error. The chain links TRBV7-9 to TRBJ1-2; D is perhaps TRBD1 (5 bases). V was cut by 7 bases and J by 7 bases, with 19 bases left in between. From germline, CDR1 is SEHNR and CDR2 FQNEAQ (reference sequence). There are 14 residues in the CDR3. The CDR3 reads CASNYQTARCGYTF. The CDR3, as DNA: TGTGCCAGCAACTACCAGACAGCTCGCTGTGGCTACACCTTC. Based on the CDR3 plus reference TRBV7-9 and TRBJ1-2, the full variable domain is DTGVSQNPRHKITKRGQNVTFRCDPISEHNRLYWYRQTLGQGPEFLTYFQNEAQLEKSRLLSDRFSAERPKGSFSTLEIQRTEQGDSAMYLCASNYQTARCGYTFGSGTRLTVV.

This chain uses TRBV20-1 with TRBJ2-3; D is unclear. Germline V gene sequence: CDR1 DFQATT, CDR2 SNEGSKA (reference sequence). The CDR3 is made up of 11 amino acids. The V end lost 5 bases, the J end lost 2 bases, and 5 bases lay between the germline ends. Here the CDR3 reads CSAYYTDTQYF. The CDR3 DNA reads TGCAGTGCTTACTACACAGATACGCAGTATTTT.

This chain uses TRBV29-1 with TRBJ2-3; maybe TRBD1 (6 bases). Deletions cut 4 bases from V and 1 base from J, with 9 bases between. CDR1 is SQVTM and CDR2 is ANQGSEA in the germline V gene. The CDR3 consists of 13 residues. In DNA form, the CDR3 reads TGCAGCGTTGTGGCAGGGGGCACAGATACGCAGTATTTT. This gives the protein CSVVAGGTDTQYF.

The CDR3 protein is CASSEEGGSAYEQYF. CDR3 DNA sequence: TGTGCCAGCAGTGAAGAGGGCGGCTCGGCCTACGAGCAGTACTTC. V is TRBV6-1 and J is TRBJ2-7; D is unclear. The CDR3 sequence is 15 residues long. Per the germline V gene, CDR1 is MNHNS and CDR2 is SASEGT. V dropped 1 base and J dropped 2 bases, with 12 bases sitting between them.

This clonotype was seen many times. V gene TRBV7-6 combines with J gene TRBJ2-7; 8 nucleotides align to TRBD1. The CDR3 extends over 15 amino acids. CDR1 and CDR2 (germline): SGHVS, FNYEAQ. V lost 5 bases, J lost 3 bases, and 9 bases stayed unmatched. The chain's CDR3 is CASSPGGLRFYEQYF. As DNA, the CDR3 is TGTGCCAGCAGCCCAGGGGGCCTCCGTTTCTACGAGCAGTACTTC.

This clonotype was observed a handful of times. This chain uses TRBV7-9 with TRBJ1-2; no clear D. V was cut by 5 bases and J by 6 bases, with 13 bases left in between. The germline gives CDR1 SEHNR, CDR2 FQNEAQ (reference sequence). The CDR3 loop spans 13 amino acids. The CDR3 loop is CASSGAAVNGYTF. The CDR3 nucleotides are TGTGCCAGCAGCGGTGCGGCAGTTAATGGCTACACCTTC.

This clonotype was picked up a small number of times. This chain links TRBV12-3 or TRBV12-4 with TRBJ2-5; D possibly corresponds to TRBD2 (7 bases). V was trimmed by 7 bases and J by 1 base, leaving 22 bases between them. The CDR3 covers 17 residues. Here the CDR3 reads CASTPTGGRVSQETQYF. The DNA of the CDR3 is TGTGCCAGCACCCCAACGGGGGGCAGGGTGAGCCAAGAGACCCAGTACTTC.